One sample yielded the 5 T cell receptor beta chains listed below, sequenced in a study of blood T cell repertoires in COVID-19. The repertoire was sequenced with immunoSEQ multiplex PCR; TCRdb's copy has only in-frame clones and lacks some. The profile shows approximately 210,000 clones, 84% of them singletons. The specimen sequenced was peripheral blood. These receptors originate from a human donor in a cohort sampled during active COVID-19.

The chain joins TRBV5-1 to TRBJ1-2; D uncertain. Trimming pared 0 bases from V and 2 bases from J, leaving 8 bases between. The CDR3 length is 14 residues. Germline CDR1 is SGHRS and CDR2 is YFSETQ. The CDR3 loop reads CASSLETANYGYTF. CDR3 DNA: TGCGCCAGCAGCTTGGAGACTGCAAACTATGGCTACACCTTC.

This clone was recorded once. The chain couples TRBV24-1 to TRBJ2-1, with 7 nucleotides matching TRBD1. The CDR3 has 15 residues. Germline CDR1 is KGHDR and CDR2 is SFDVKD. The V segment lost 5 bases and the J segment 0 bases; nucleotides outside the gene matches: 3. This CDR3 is CATSGDRASYNEQFF. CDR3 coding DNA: TGTGCCACCAGTGGGGACAGAGCCTCCTACAATGAGCAGTTCTTC.

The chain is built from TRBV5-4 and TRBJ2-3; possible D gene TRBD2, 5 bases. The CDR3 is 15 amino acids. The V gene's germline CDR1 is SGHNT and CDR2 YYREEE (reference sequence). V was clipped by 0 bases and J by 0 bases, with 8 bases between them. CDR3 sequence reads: CASSLDGVSTDTQYF. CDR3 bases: TGTGCCAGCAGCTTGGACGGGGTGAGCACAGATACGCAGTATTTT.

CDR3 sequence reads: CASSVGTGRQETQYF. The CDR3, as DNA: TGTGCCAGCTCAGTTGGGACAGGGCGTCAAGAGACCCAGTACTTC. This chain connects TRBV18 to TRBJ2-5; 9 positions match TRBD1. There are 15 residues in the CDR3. The ends lost 5 bases at V and 2 bases at J; junction bases unmatched: 6. CDR1 KGHSH and CDR2 LQKENI come from the germline V gene.

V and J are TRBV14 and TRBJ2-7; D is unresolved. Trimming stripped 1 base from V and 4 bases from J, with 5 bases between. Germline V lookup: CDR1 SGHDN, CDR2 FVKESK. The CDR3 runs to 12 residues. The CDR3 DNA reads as TGTGCCAGCAGCCAAGCCGCGTACGAGCAGTACTTC. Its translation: CASSQAAYEQYF.